What follows are 17 T cell receptor beta chains derived from one specimen sequenced in a study of early T cells in non-severe SARS-CoV-2 infection (dated by TCRdb to the early 2020s). The library was generated by 5' RACE. Sequencing was carried out with a NextSeq 500. TCRdb handled the public reads itself, with Q25 trimming in fastp and clone calling in MiXCR, and kept productive beta chains. Entries are consolidated by CDR3 protein sequence, retaining the most common genes and DNA. The sample table records more than 35,000 distinct CDR3 sequences; roughly 5.7% of these occur just once. The top ten clonotypes cover 5.5% to 6% of the sample. What was sequenced was whole blood. Receptors were obtained from an adult who was a healthcare worker with PCR-confirmed SARS-CoV-2 infection or an uninfected control (not recorded which).

This clonotype was detected many times. The chain has TRBV3-1 and TRBJ2-1, with D maybe TRBD1 (6 bases). The CDR3 loop spans 16 amino acids. CDR1 is LGHDT, CDR2 YNNKEL, per germline (reference sequence). V dropped 4 bases and J dropped 0 bases, with 13 bases sitting between them. The chain's CDR3 is CASSPPGTRSYNEQFF. The CDR3 nucleotides read TGTGCCAGCAGCCCCCCGGGGACACGCTCCTACAATGAGCAGTTCTTC.

Notes on this clonotype: Sequence at one end of the junction differs from germline and may be a read error. V usage is TRBV28 and J usage is TRBJ2-5; 10 positions agree with TRBD2. The germline gives CDR1 MDHEN, CDR2 SYDVKM. This CDR3 has 13 amino acids. The CDR3 DNA sequence: TGTGCCAGCAGTTCCCCGGGGGCTAGCGGGGGTGTCTTC. As protein: CASSSPGASGGVF.

The sample holds a few counts of this clonotype. The J gene is TRBJ2-1, the V gene TRBV21-1; the DNA was not compared with TRBD2, the D call given in the table. TRBV21-1 is listed as a pseudogene. The CDR3 is made up of 15 amino acids. The CDR3 sequence: CASTLPRGTHNEQFF. The CDR3, as DNA: TGTGCCAGCACTTTACCGCGGGGTACCCACAATGAGCAGTTCTTC.

This clonotype was found many times. This chain connects TRBV7-6 to TRBJ2-6; D gene unclear. Germline loops: CDR1 SGHVS, CDR2 FNYEAQ. Trimming took off 4 bases at V and 0 bases at J, with 19 bases between the two ends. This CDR3 has 19 amino acids. CDR3 residues: CASSWWGQSRVSGANVLTF. CDR3 bases: TGTGCCAGCAGCTGGTGGGGTCAATCTAGGGTCTCTGGGGCCAACGTCCTGACTTTC.

This clonotype has more than one count but fewer than ten. The J gene is TRBJ2-1, the V gene TRBV20-1, with D maybe TRBD2 (6 bases). There are 12 residues in the CDR3. The germline CDR1 and CDR2 sequences are DFQATT and SNEGSKA (reference sequence). Deletions cut 6 bases from V and 8 bases from J, with 14 bases between. The CDR3 region has the DNA TGCAGTGCGCCCCGACTAGTCGATGAGCAGTTCTTC. Encoded protein: CSAPRLVDEQFF.

This rearrangement joins TRBV20-1 to TRBJ2-3, with D perhaps TRBD1 (5 bases). With 3 bases removed from V and 2 bases from J, the gap between germline ends came to 15 bases. This CDR3 comprises 15 residues. Germline V gives CDR1 DFQATT, CDR2 SNEGSKA (reference sequence). The CDR3 DNA reads TGCAGTGCTAGGACACAGGCGGTAACCACAGATACGCAGTATTTT. Amino acid sequence: CSARTQAVTTDTQYF.

This clonotype was observed many times. The V gene is TRBV7-6, the J gene TRBJ2-7, with D uncertain. V was pared by 5 bases and J by 0 bases, with 11 bases between. There are 14 residues in the CDR3. In germline, CDR1 is SGHVS, CDR2 FNYEAQ. DNA for the CDR3: TGTGCCAGCAGCCCGACTGATAGCTCCTACGAGCAGTACTTC. It yields the protein CASSPTDSSYEQYF.

This clonotype has ten or more counts. V usage is TRBV20-1 and J usage is TRBJ2-3; a possible D gene is TRBD2 (5 bases). Trimming removed 3 bases at V and 2 bases at J, with 21 bases between. CDR1 DFQATT and CDR2 SNEGSKA come from the germline V gene (reference sequence). The CDR3 runs to 17 residues. As DNA, the CDR3 is TGCAGTGCTAGGTCCCCCTTCGGGAACGGTTTCACAGATACGCAGTATTTT. As protein: CSARSPFGNGFTDTQYF.

This clonotype came up a few times. The chain is built from TRBV6-5 and TRBJ2-7; D might be TRBD1 (5 bases). Germline V gives CDR1 MNHEY, CDR2 SVGAGI. With 1 base removed from V and 3 bases from J, the gap between germline ends came to 7 bases. This CDR3 comprises 13 residues. The CDR3 loop is CASSYWGDYEQYF. CDR3 bases: TGTGCCAGCAGTTACTGGGGCGACTACGAGCAGTACTTC.

This clonotype has only a few counts. The chain carries TRBV20-1 and TRBJ2-3; 8 bases fit TRBD2. There are 14 residues in the CDR3. Germline assignment: CDR1 DFQATT and CDR2 SNEGSKA (reference sequence). Unmatched junction bases numbered 3, after V lost 3 bases and J lost 1 base. The CDR3 DNA reads TGCAGTGCTAGCGGGAGGGCTGGCACAGATACGCAGTATTTT. Amino acid sequence: CSASGRAGTDTQYF.

There are many counts of this clonotype. V and J are TRBV20-1 and TRBJ2-7, with D possibly being TRBD1 (5 bases). This CDR3 comprises 13 residues. Germline-derived CDR1 and CDR2 are DFQATT and SNEGSKA (reference sequence). The V and J ends lost 3 bases and 0 bases respectively, with 9 bases between them. The CDR3 DNA sequence: TGCAGTGCTAGGACAGCCGCCTCCTACGAGCAGTACTTC. Its translation: CSARTAASYEQYF.

This clonotype was seen repeatedly, ten times or more. The chain carries TRBV4-3 and TRBJ2-7; D gene uncertain. Trimming removed 0 bases at V and 0 bases at J, with 9 bases between. The germline CDR1 and CDR2 sequences are LGHNA and YSLEER. The CDR3 has 15 residues. CDR3 residues: CASSQEVSSSYEQYF. The CDR3 DNA is TGCGCCAGCAGCCAAGAGGTTTCTTCCTCCTACGAGCAGTACTTC.

The rearrangement uses TRBV4-1 and TRBJ1-1; no firm D call. V lost 2 bases and J 1 base, leaving 5 bases between the germline ends. The V gene's germline CDR1 is MGHRA and CDR2 YSYEKL. CDR3 length: 13 amino acids. The CDR3, as DNA: TGCGCCAGCAGCCAATCACAGAACACTGAAGCTTTCTTT. Protein product: CASSQSQNTEAFF.

This clonotype has at least ten counts. This chain uses TRBV19 with TRBJ2-6; D is possibly TRBD1 or TRBD2 (5 bases each). Per germline, CDR1 LNHDA and CDR2 SQIVND (reference sequence). The CDR3 runs 17 residues. Trimming took off 9 bases at V and 0 bases at J, with 18 bases between the two ends. In nucleotides, the CDR3 is TGTGCCAGCAACCGGGACGTCGCATTCTCTGGGGCCAACGTCCTGACTTTC. Translation: CASNRDVAFSGANVLTF.

The CDR3 loop reads CASKGGYNEQFF. In DNA, the CDR3 is TGTGCCAGCAAGGGTGGTTACAATGAGCAGTTCTTC. This rearrangement joins TRBV28 to TRBJ2-1; D is ambiguous. CDR1 and CDR2 from the germline V gene are MDHEN and SYDVKM. Trimming left V 7 bases short and J 4 bases short, with 8 bases between. CDR3 size: 12 residues.

The chain combines TRBV28 with TRBJ2-1; possibly TRBD2 for D (5 bases). Trimming left V 7 bases short and J 0 bases short, with 10 bases between. The germline V gene encodes CDR1 MDHEN and CDR2 SYDVKM. The CDR3 consists of 14 residues. The CDR3 loop reads CASNPGSSYNEQFF. The DNA of the CDR3 is TGTGCCAGCAACCCGGGGAGCTCCTACAATGAGCAGTTCTTC.

This clonotype was detected many times. The CDR3, as DNA: TGTGCCAGCAGCTCCAGCTTCGAGACCCAGTACTTC. It yields the protein CASSSSFETQYF. The chain couples TRBV11-2 to TRBJ2-5; D gene ambiguous. Germline V gene lookup returns CDR1 SGHAT and CDR2 FQNNGV. Trimming pared 4 bases from V and 5 bases from J, leaving 8 bases between. This CDR3 region has 12 residues.